This TCR beta chain was sequenced in a study of blood T cell repertoires in COVID-19. In the study's own analysis: Counts of nucleated cells, estimated from reference gene primer amplification, were obtained. Libraries were prepared by immunoSEQ multiplex PCR; TCRdb keeps only in-frame clonotypes and omits some of them. V, J and clone size are taken as reported in that table, and D and trimming were inferred from the DNA itself. The sample consists of about 150,000 clones, around 84% of them appearing once. The CDR3 runs 15 residues. Germline values: CDR1 SGHRS, CDR2 YFSETQ. V was pared by 4 bases and J by 1 base, with 14 bases between. The cohort comprised adults aged about 18 to 89 years residing in 20 to 25 US areas.

The chain couples TRBV5-1 to TRBJ1-1, with a weak D call TRBD1 (5 bases). Sequencing was carried out using PBMCs or T cells enriched from blood (not recorded which). This sequence was found in a woman in her forties or fifties who had recovered from COVID-19. As DNA, the CDR3 is TGCGCCAGCAGCCCCCACCCCAGGGAGAACACTGAAGCTTTCTTT. Protein: CASSPHPRENTEAFF.